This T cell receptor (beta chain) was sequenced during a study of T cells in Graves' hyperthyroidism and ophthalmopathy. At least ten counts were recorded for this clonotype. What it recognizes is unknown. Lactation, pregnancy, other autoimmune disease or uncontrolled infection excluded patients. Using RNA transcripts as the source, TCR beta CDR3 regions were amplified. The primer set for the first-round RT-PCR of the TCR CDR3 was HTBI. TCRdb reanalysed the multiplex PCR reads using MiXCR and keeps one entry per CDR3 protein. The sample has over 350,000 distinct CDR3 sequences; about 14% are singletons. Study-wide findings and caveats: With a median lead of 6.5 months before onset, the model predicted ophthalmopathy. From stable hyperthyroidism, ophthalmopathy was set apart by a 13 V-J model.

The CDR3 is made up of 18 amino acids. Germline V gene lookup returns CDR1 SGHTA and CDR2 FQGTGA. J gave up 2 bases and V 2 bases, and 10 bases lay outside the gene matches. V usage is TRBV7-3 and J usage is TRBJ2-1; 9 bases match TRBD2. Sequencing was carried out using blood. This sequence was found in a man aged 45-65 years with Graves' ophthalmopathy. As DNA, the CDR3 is TGTGCCAGCAGCTTAGGATCACTAGCGGGCCCGACCTACAATGAGCAGTTCTTC. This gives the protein CASSLGSLAGPTYNEQFF.